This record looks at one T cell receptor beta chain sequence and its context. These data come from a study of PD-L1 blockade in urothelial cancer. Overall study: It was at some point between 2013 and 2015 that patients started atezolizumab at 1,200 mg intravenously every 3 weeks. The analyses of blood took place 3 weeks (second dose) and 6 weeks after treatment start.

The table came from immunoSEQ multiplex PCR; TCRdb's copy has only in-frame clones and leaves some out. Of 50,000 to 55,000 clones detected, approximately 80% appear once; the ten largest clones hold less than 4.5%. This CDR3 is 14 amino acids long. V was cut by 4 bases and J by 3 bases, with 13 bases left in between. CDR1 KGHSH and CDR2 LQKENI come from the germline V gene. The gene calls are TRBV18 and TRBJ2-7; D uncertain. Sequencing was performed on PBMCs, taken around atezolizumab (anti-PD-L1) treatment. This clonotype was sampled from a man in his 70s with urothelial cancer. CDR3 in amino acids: CASSRSTQYYEQYF. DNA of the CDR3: TGTGCCAGCTCACGTAGCACTCAGTACTACGAGCAGTACTTC.